The 11 T cell receptor beta chains below were found in one sample sequenced in a study of neurological immune-mediated disorders. MiXCR was run by TCRdb on the 5' RACE reads, yielding one entry per CDR3 protein. Here the sample spans about 60,000 distinct CDR3 sequences, around 9.7% being singletons. Time point denoted: longitudinal time-point 2. Sequenced material: PBMCs. The receptors originated from a man aged 25-45 years in good health.

This clonotype showed up many times. This chain uses TRBV27 with TRBJ2-5, with 7 bases lining up with TRBD2. Germline V gene lookup returns CDR1 MNHEY and CDR2 SMNVEV (reference sequence). Losses at the gene ends were 5 bases for V and 2 bases for J; bases not matched to a gene: 14. The CDR3 has 17 residues. The CDR3 nucleotides read TGTGCCAGCAGTCCTCCTGGCGGGGGAGCGGGACAAGAGACCCAGTACTTC. As protein: CASSPPGGGAGQETQYF.

The sample holds many counts of this clonotype. The rearrangement joins TRBV28 to TRBJ2-5, with D tentatively TRBD1 or TRBD2 (6 bases each). The CDR3 contains 15 residues. In germline, CDR1 is MDHEN, CDR2 SYDVKM. V was clipped by 8 bases and J by 0 bases, with 16 bases between them. The CDR3 is CASRLRGGYQETQYF. CDR3 DNA sequence: TGTGCCAGCCGCCTCAGGGGAGGTTACCAAGAGACCCAGTACTTC.

This clonotype showed up many times. The chain combines TRBV27 with TRBJ1-3; D unclear. The germline V gene encodes CDR1 MNHEY and CDR2 SMNVEV (reference sequence). The V end was cut by 6 bases, the J end by 1 base, with 10 bases between. There are 14 residues in the CDR3. CDR3 nucleotides: TGTGCCAGCAGCGACGGCATATCTGGAAACACCATATATTTT. It translates to CASSDGISGNTIYF.

This clonotype came up many times. The chain carries TRBV20-1 and TRBJ1-1; D gene ambiguous. The CDR3 extends over 14 amino acids. The V end was cut by 1 base, the J end by 5 bases, with 14 bases between. Germline V gene lookup returns CDR1 DFQATT and CDR2 SNEGSKA (reference sequence). This chain's CDR3 is CSARGSWGETEAFF. In DNA form, the CDR3 reads TGCAGTGCTAGAGGGAGCTGGGGTGAGACTGAAGCTTTCTTT.

This clonotype was detected many times. J is TRBJ1-2 and V is TRBV29-1; D remains unclear. This CDR3 has 13 residues. Trimming shortened V by 4 bases and J by 5 bases, and 14 bases separated the two germline ends. CDR1 and CDR2 from the germline V gene are SQVTM and ANQGSEA. The CDR3 DNA sequence: TGCAGCGTTGCTGGCAGTTCCATGTATGGCTACACCTTC. Protein product: CSVAGSSMYGYTF. The full variable domain, completed using reference TRBV29-1 and TRBJ1-2, is SAVISQKPSRDICQRGTSLTIQCQVDSQVTMMFWYRQQPGQSLTLIATANQGSEATYESGFVIDKFPISRPNLTFSTLTVSNMSPEDSSIYLCSVAGSSMYGYTFGSGTRLTVV.

This clonotype occurred many times. The chain couples TRBV7-9 to TRBJ2-2; no definite D call. Deletions cut 2 bases from V and 5 bases from J, with 9 bases between. The CDR3 is made up of 14 amino acids. Germline values: CDR1 SEHNR, CDR2 FQNEAQ (reference sequence). CDR3: CASSLKYSTGELFF. The CDR3 DNA follows: TGTGCCAGCAGCTTAAAATACAGTACCGGGGAGCTGTTTTTT.

This clonotype appeared many times. The rearrangement links TRBV5-1 to TRBJ2-5, with D possibly TRBD2 on 6 matching bases. V lost 4 bases and J 4 bases, leaving 14 bases between the germline ends. From germline, CDR1 is SGHRS and CDR2 YFSETQ. The CDR3 loop spans 14 amino acids. The CDR3 loop reads CASSHLPGVETQYF. The CDR3 coding sequence is TGCGCCAGCAGCCATTTGCCGGGGGTAGAGACCCAGTACTTC.

In this sample, this clonotype turned up many times. The genes are TRBV20-1 and TRBJ2-5; 7 bases line up with TRBD1. Germline CDR1 is DFQATT and CDR2 is SNEGSKA (reference sequence). V shed 0 bases, J shed 4 bases, and the junction held 8 bases outside the gene matches. The length of the CDR3 is 15 residues. The CDR3 nucleotides are TGCAGTGCTAGAGATTTTTTAGGGGGCAGAGAGACCCAGTACTTC. It translates to CSARDFLGGRETQYF.

At least ten counts were recorded for this clonotype. The V gene is TRBV6-5, the J gene TRBJ2-3; 10 bases line up with TRBD2. With V trimmed by 5 bases and J by 1 base, 6 bases remained unmatched. This CDR3 comprises 16 residues. Germline assignment: CDR1 MNHEY and CDR2 SVGAGI. CDR3 bases: TGTGCCAGCAGTACAGCCGGGACTAGCGGCACAGATACGCAGTATTTT. Translated, it gives CASSTAGTSGTDTQYF.

This clonotype has a count of ten or more. V is TRBV12-3 or TRBV12-4 and J is TRBJ2-2, with 10 nucleotides matching TRBD2. This CDR3 is 17 amino acids long. V lost 3 bases and J lost 0; bases outside the gene matches: 4. CDR3 coding DNA: TGTGCCAGCAGTTTCCGGACTAGCGGTACGAACACCGGGGAGCTGTTTTTT. This translates into CASSFRTSGTNTGELFF.

This clonotype was seen just once. A read error may account for a junction end that differs from germline. This rearrangement joins TRBV2 to TRBJ2-1, with D unresolved. The CDR3 is 16 amino acids. Germline CDR1 SNHLY, CDR2 FYNNEI. The CDR3 protein is CASSDRLSLSGNERFF. CDR3 nucleotides: TGTGCCAGCAGCGACCGCCTCTCTTTGAGTGGCAATGAGCGGTTCTTC.